Below, 27 T cell receptor beta chains from the same sample are listed, as sequenced in a study of blood T cell repertoires in COVID-19. Sequenced by immunoSEQ multiplex PCR; TCRdb stores in-frame clones only, minus some. The sample consists of 150,000 to 200,000 clones, about 88% of them appearing once. The sequenced sample was peripheral blood. The receptor set was obtained from a man between 65 and 80 years old with active or convalescent COVID-19.

The CDR3 loop reads CASRLAGADEQYF. As DNA, the CDR3 is TGTGCCAGCAGGCTAGCGGGAGCGGACGAGCAGTACTTC. V and J are TRBV3-1 (or the pseudogene TRBV3-2) and TRBJ2-7; 10 bases align to TRBD2. Trimming removed 6 bases from V and 5 bases from J; junction bases left unmatched: 4. Germline CDR1 reads LGHDT; CDR2 reads YNNKEL (reference sequence). This CDR3 is built from 13 residues.

The CDR3 spells CASSLVPGYEQYF. In DNA form, the CDR3 reads TGTGCCAGCAGCTTGGTTCCGGGGTACGAGCAGTACTTC. J is TRBJ2-7 and V is TRBV5-6, with TRBD2 as a possible D gene (5 bases). The CDR3 extends over 13 amino acids. Trimming cost V 0 bases and J 4 bases, with 8 bases left between them. Germline lookup yields CDR1 SGHDT and CDR2 YYEEEE.

This rearrangement joins TRBV6-2 or TRBV6-3 to TRBJ2-1, with 9 bases that match TRBD1. V trimming: 7 bases; J trimming: 6 bases; junction bases outside the gene matches: 13. The CDR3 length is 16 residues. From germline, CDR1 is MNHEY and CDR2 SVGEGT. The CDR3 DNA sequence: TGTGCCAGCAACCCGGGGGGACAGGGTGGGGGCAATGAGCAGTTCTTC. It yields the protein CASNPGGQGGGNEQFF.

The V and J genes are TRBV2 and TRBJ1-4, with TRBD1 as a possible D gene (5 bases). This CDR3 has 13 amino acids. The germline CDR1 and CDR2 sequences are SNHLY and FYNNEI. The germline V and J ends were trimmed by 3 bases and 13 bases, with 15 bases remaining between them. The CDR3 DNA reads TGTGCCAGCAGTGACTCCCAGGGCTACGCACTGTTTTTT. Residues: CASSDSQGYALFF. The entire variable domain, with the rest obtained from reference TRBV2 and TRBJ1-4, is as follows: EPEVTQTPSHQVTQMGQEVILRCVPISNHLYFYWYRQILGQKVEFLVSFYNNEISEKSEIFDDQFSVERPDGSNFTLKIRSTKLEDSAMYFCASSDSQGYALFFGSGTQLSVL.

The rearrangement links TRBV18 to TRBJ2-7, with 8 positions matching TRBD1. With 3 bases clipped from V and 3 bases from J, the junction kept 7 bases outside the gene matches. This CDR3 is 15 amino acids long. CDR1 and CDR2 (germline): KGHSH, LQKENI. The CDR3 spells CASSPLAGQDYEQYF. The CDR3 DNA reads TGTGCCAGCTCACCGCTTGCGGGACAGGACTACGAGCAGTACTTC. The entire variable domain, with the rest obtained from reference TRBV18 and TRBJ2-7, is as follows: NAGVMQNPRHLVRRRGQEARLRCSPMKGHSHVYWYRQLPEEGLKFMVYLQKENIIDESGMPKERFSAEFPKEGPSILRIQQVVRGDSAAYFCASSPLAGQDYEQYFGPGTRLTVT.

The V gene is TRBV7-9, the J gene TRBJ2-7; 8 nucleotides agree with TRBD1. The CDR3 extends over 15 amino acids. Trimming took 1 base from V and 1 from J; bases not matched to a gene: 3. The V gene's germline CDR1 is SEHNR and CDR2 FQNEAQ (reference sequence). CDR3 residues: CASSLGTGISYEQYF. The CDR3 bases are TGTGCCAGCAGCTTAGGGACAGGGATTTCCTACGAGCAGTACTTC.

This rearrangement joins TRBV5-1 to TRBJ2-1, with 14 positions matching TRBD2. Unmatched junction bases numbered 7, after V lost 7 bases and J lost 7 bases. Germline CDR1 reads SGHRS; CDR2 reads YFSETQ. This CDR3 comprises 15 residues. The CDR3 DNA sequence: TGCGCCAGCTCTAGACTAGCGGGAGGGGGAAATGAGCAGTTCTTC. Amino acids: CASSRLAGGGNEQFF.

The V and J genes are TRBV15 and TRBJ2-5, with 10 bases lining up with TRBD2. Germline V CDR1 and CDR2: LNHNV, YYDKDF (reference sequence). The CDR3 sequence is 17 residues long. The junction had 10 bases not matched to a gene; V was cut back by 1 base and J by 5 bases. The CDR3 here is CATSRGAGGQLGETQYF. CDR3 nucleotides: TGTGCCACCAGCAGAGGAGCGGGAGGGCAACTTGGGGAGACCCAGTACTTC.

The J gene is TRBJ2-5, the V gene TRBV5-4, with D possibly being TRBD2 (7 bases). The germline CDR1 and CDR2 sequences are SGHNT and YYREEE (reference sequence). This CDR3 contains 13 residues. Trimming took off 3 bases at V and 6 bases at J, with 12 bases between the two ends. CDR3 in DNA: TGTGCCAGCAGCTCGGGGGGCCGAAAGACCCAGTACTTC. Translated: CASSSGGRKTQYF.

This clone has a single count. V gene TRBV4-3 combines with J gene TRBJ1-1; 10 positions match TRBD1. J lost 5 bases, V lost 4 bases, and 4 bases had no gene match. The germline gives CDR1 LGHNA, CDR2 YSLEER. This CDR3 is built from 14 residues. The CDR3 reads CASSPGQGFTEAFF. CDR3 nucleotide sequence: TGCGCCAGCAGCCCGGGACAGGGGTTTACTGAAGCTTTCTTT.

The rearrangement uses TRBV24-1 and TRBJ2-7; 7 bases map to TRBD1. This CDR3 has 15 amino acids. Unmatched junction bases numbered 6, after V lost 2 bases and J lost 3 bases. Germline V lookup: CDR1 KGHDR, CDR2 SFDVKD. The CDR3 sequence: CATSDCVTGFYEQYF. In nucleotides, the CDR3 is TGTGCCACCAGTGATTGCGTGACAGGGTTCTACGAGCAGTACTTC.

Here the CDR3 reads CASSPPGQGTVNSPLHF. The DNA for the CDR3 is TGTGCCAGCAGTCCACCGGGACAGGGGACGGTTAATTCACCCCTCCACTTT. The chain joins TRBV7-9 to TRBJ1-6; 10 bases match TRBD1. The CDR3 contains 17 residues. V dropped 6 bases and J dropped 6; count of bases not matched to a gene: 11. The germline CDR1 and CDR2 sequences are SEHNR and FQNEAQ (reference sequence).

This sequence joins TRBV9 and TRBJ2-1; possibly TRBD2 for D (6 bases). The CDR3 totals 17 residues. CDR1 SGDLS and CDR2 YYNGEE come from the germline V gene. Deletions cut 1 base from V and 2 bases from J, with 16 bases between. The CDR3 region is CASSVIGAGLPYNEQFF. DNA of the CDR3: TGTGCCAGCAGCGTAATAGGGGCGGGATTGCCCTACAATGAGCAGTTCTTC.

This rearrangement joins TRBV7-9 to TRBJ2-1, with 11 bases aligning to TRBD1. The CDR3 contains 15 residues. Germline assignment: CDR1 SEHNR and CDR2 FQNEAQ (reference sequence). V trimming: 7 bases; J trimming: 6 bases; junction bases outside the gene matches: 8. CDR3 coding DNA: TGTGCCAGCAAATTCGGGACAGGGGGGATCAATGAGCAGTTCTTC. Its protein product is CASKFGTGGINEQFF. The variable domain in full, with the rest retrieved from reference TRBV7-9 and TRBJ2-1, is DTGVSQNPRHKITKRGQNVTFRCDPISEHNRLYWYRQTLGQGPEFLTYFQNEAQLEKSRLLSDRFSAERPKGSFSTLEIQRTEQGDSAMYLCASKFGTGGINEQFFGPGTRLTVL.

In its sample, this clone was seen once. The chain couples TRBV5-4 to TRBJ2-5, with 9 nucleotides matching TRBD1. The CDR3 has 12 residues. Germline lookup yields CDR1 SGHNT and CDR2 YYREEE (reference sequence). The V and J ends lost 10 bases and 5 bases, in that order; junction bases with no gene match: 6. The CDR3 bases are TGTGCCGGCGGGGGACAGGGTGAGACCCAGTACTTC. The encoded protein is CAGGGQGETQYF.

This rearrangement joins TRBV15 to TRBJ2-1; TRBD1 matches at 7 bases. V shed 4 bases, J shed 5 bases, and the junction held 8 bases outside the gene matches. This CDR3 comprises 15 residues. CDR1 is LNHNV and CDR2 is YYDKDF in the germline V gene (reference sequence). The CDR3 region is CATSIGGLGNNEQFF. The CDR3 DNA is TGTGCCACCAGCATAGGGGGCCTGGGGAACAATGAGCAGTTCTTC.

The V call is TRBV7-9, the J call TRBJ1-1; 7 bases are a match to TRBD1. CDR1 is SEHNR, CDR2 FQNEAQ, per germline (reference sequence). After removal of 5 bases from V and 4 bases from J, the junction contained 10 bases not matched to a gene. This CDR3 is 15 amino acids long. For the CDR3, the DNA is TGTGCCAGCAGCAGCCGACAGGGCGTGGGCACTGAAGCTTTCTTT. This gives the protein CASSSRQGVGTEAFF.

This clone was detected many times. This chain connects TRBV7-2 to TRBJ1-6, with 7 bases identical to TRBD1. The CDR3 loop spans 15 amino acids. Germline V gene lookup returns CDR1 SGHTA and CDR2 FQGNSA. V was clipped by 6 bases and J by 0 bases; unmatched bases: 2. CDR3 DNA sequence: TGTGCCAGCAGTCCAGGGGGCTCCTATAATTCACCCCTCCACTTT. Amino acids: CASSPGGSYNSPLHF.

V gene TRBV4-3 combines with J gene TRBJ1-3; 8 bases are a match to TRBD1. CDR1 is LGHNA, CDR2 YSLEER, per germline. The trim removed 2 bases at V and 3 bases at J, leaving 3 bases unmatched. The CDR3 contains 15 residues. CDR3 in DNA: TGCGCCAGCAGCCAAACGACAGGGGTTGGAAACACCATATATTTT. Translated: CASSQTTGVGNTIYF.

The CDR3 spells CAVAGGPSSYNEQFF. The CDR3 DNA sequence: TGTGCCGTCGCGGGAGGCCCCAGCTCCTACAATGAGCAGTTCTTC. The genes are TRBV7-7 and TRBJ2-1; 8 bases agree with TRBD2. Germline V CDR1 and CDR2: SSHAT, FNYEAQ (reference sequence). This CDR3 contains 15 residues. Unmatched junction bases numbered 9, after V lost 11 bases and J lost 0 bases.

The V call is TRBV19, the J call TRBJ1-1; TRBD1 agrees at 8 bases. The CDR3 length is 11 residues. Per the germline V gene, CDR1 is LNHDA and CDR2 is SQIVND (reference sequence). With 9 bases clipped from V and 11 bases from J, the junction kept 8 bases outside the gene matches. The CDR3 is CASTYRGEAFF. CDR3 DNA: TGTGCCAGCACATACAGGGGGGAGGCTTTCTTT.

The chain links TRBV5-1 to TRBJ2-7; TRBD1 aligns across 8 bases. CDR1 and CDR2 (germline): SGHRS, YFSETQ. There are 17 residues in the CDR3. V shed 4 bases and J 4 bases; nucleotides not matched to a gene: 16. Here the CDR3 DNA reads TGCGCCAGCAGCCTCGGAACATCTAACAGGGGGTCATACGAGCAGTACTTC. Its translation: CASSLGTSNRGSYEQYF. Drawing the rest from reference TRBV5-1 and TRBJ2-7, the complete variable domain is KAGVTQTPRYLIKTRGQQVTLSCSPISGHRSVSWYQQTPGQGLQFLFEYFSETQRNKGNFPGRFSGRQFSNSRSEMNVSTLELGDSALYLCASSLGTSNRGSYEQYFGPGTRLTVT.

The chain has TRBV14 and TRBJ2-7; the D is unclear. V was trimmed by 1 base and J by 4 bases, leaving 2 bases between them. The germline gives CDR1 SGHDN, CDR2 FVKESK. The CDR3 contains 11 residues. The CDR3, as DNA: TGTGCCAGCAGCCAAGTATACGAGCAGTACTTC. The encoded protein is CASSQVYEQYF.

In this sample, this clone turned up once. This rearrangement joins TRBV6-2 or TRBV6-3 to TRBJ2-5; D uncertain. V was cut by 4 bases and J by 5 bases, with 14 bases left in between. The germline gives CDR1 MNHEY, CDR2 SVGEGT. The CDR3 consists of 14 residues. The CDR3 here is CASSFPLKSETQYF. The CDR3 region has the DNA TGTGCCAGCAGTTTCCCACTAAAATCGGAGACCCAGTACTTC.

The chain recombines TRBV4-3 with TRBJ2-1, with D maybe TRBD1 (5 bases). V was clipped by 0 bases and J by 9 bases, with 18 bases between them. Per germline, CDR1 LGHNA and CDR2 YSLEER. This CDR3 contains 16 residues. The CDR3 region has the DNA TGCGCCAGCAGCCAAGATTTTGGACACCGACCCCCTGAGCAGTTCTTC. This translates into CASSQDFGHRPPEQFF.

V usage is TRBV7-8 and J usage is TRBJ2-2, with D hard to call. This CDR3 is 20 amino acids long. The V end was cut by 3 bases, the J end by 0 bases, with 23 bases between. Germline CDR1 SGHVS, CDR2 FQNEAQ. This CDR3 is CASSFKLLVVSISNTGELFF. The CDR3 DNA follows: TGTGCCAGCAGCTTTAAATTGCTCGTTGTTAGTATTTCGAACACCGGGGAGCTGTTTTTT.

V is TRBV2 and J is TRBJ1-5, with D uncertain. The germline V and J ends were trimmed by 8 bases and 0 bases, with 8 bases remaining between them. Germline loops: CDR1 SNHLY, CDR2 FYNNEI. This CDR3 is 13 amino acids long. Here the CDR3 reads CASGDFSNQPQHF. In DNA form, the CDR3 reads TGTGCCAGCGGAGATTTTAGCAATCAGCCCCAGCATTTT.